This T cell receptor (beta chain) was captured by sequencing in a study of T cell repertoires in cytomegalovirus infection. Looking at the study overall: Public TCR beta signature analysis indicated the presence of both CMV infection and matching HLA type. General observations from the study: The ex vivo response was dominated by HLA-C-restricted CMV-specific TCR beta clonotypes.

TCRdb analysed the reads with MiXCR anew, one entry per CDR3 protein. The sample has some 220,000 distinct CDR3 sequences, around 6.4% seen once. This clonotype has at least ten counts. The antigen is unknown. The CDR3 is 15 residues long. Germline trimming cut 6 bases from V and 3 bases from J; bases unmatched to any gene: 8. Germline CDR1 is MNHNY and CDR2 is SVGAGI (reference sequence). The sequencing sample was made of PBMCs. V usage is TRBV6-6 and J usage is TRBJ2-1; 7 nucleotides match TRBD2. This TCR came from a human donor in good health (CMV status not recorded). Some clones in this sample may be carry-over from other donors' samples. DNA of the CDR3: TGTGCCAGCAGCCCACAGGCTAGCGGCTACAATGAGCAGTTCTTC. Translation gives CASSPQASGYNEQFF.